This T cell receptor beta chain is from a study of T cell responses to AZD1222 COVID-19 vaccine. Of note for this clone: Its specificity is unknown.

Trimming left V 4 bases short and J 2 bases short, with 13 bases between. The CDR3 is 14 amino acids. Germline values: CDR1 SGHRS, CDR2 YFSETQ. Study results and limitations: Unmutated variant regions reportedly attract nearly half of all spike-specific TCRs. Spike as a whole was targeted by vaccine-associated CD4 TCRs, dominant at 160-218 and 743-854. Seropositive status at baseline applied to only a handful of AZD1222 recipients.

Second-dose groups at about 4 or about 12 weeks were pooled. Measured with immunoSEQ multiplex PCR; TCRdb has only the in-frame clones, and not every one. The data contain 130,000 to 150,000 clones, about nine tenths of them singletons. This sequence originates from an adult who received the AZD1222 COVID-19 vaccine. Material: peripheral blood, obtained 28 days after the second AZD1222 dose. The V and J genes are TRBV5-1 and TRBJ2-7; a weak D match, TRBD1 (6 bases). The CDR3 reads CASSPGARAYEQYF. The DNA for the CDR3 is TGCGCCAGCAGCCCAGGGGCCAGGGCCTACGAGCAGTACTTC.